The clone carrying this TCR beta chain has more than one count but fewer than ten. The data were obtained in a study of blood T cells in healthy people across ages. The germline V gene encodes CDR1 ENHRY and CDR2 SYGVKD. The CDR3 loop spans 16 amino acids. V was pared by 3 bases and J by 2 bases, with 5 bases of the junction left unmatched. A second PCR, run for roughly 7 to 12 cycles, used a sample-barcoded 5' primer plus a J-beta primer mix. Each TCR beta cDNA got a 12-nucleotide random molecular identifier. TCRdb re-called the 5' RACE reads with MiXCR, one entry per CDR3 protein. Among 1.5 million to 2 million distinct CDR3 sequences listed, roughly 52% were seen once.

The source of this sequence is a woman aged 40 to 55 in good health. The chain uses TRBV10-3 and TRBJ2-1, with TRBD2 matching over 9 bases. The sample consisted of blood. The CDR3: CAISDIAGATYNEQFF. The CDR3 DNA is TGTGCCATCAGTGACATAGCGGGGGCCACCTACAATGAGCAGTTCTTC.